This T cell receptor beta chain was captured in a study of cytomegalovirus exposure and HLA in healthy donors. Study details: Early released data comprised around 79 million unique TCRs from HLA-typed donors. General study findings and limits: Apparent HLA restriction characterized most CMV-associated TCR beta chains in a later analysis. As was reported, the HLA-A and HLA-B alleles of most subjects were accurately predicted from TCR beta sequences.

The donors gave bone marrow, and they were healthy. Comment on this clone: Its antigen is unidentified.

The V and J ends lost 0 bases and 5 bases respectively, with 10 bases between them. Germline-derived CDR1 and CDR2 are MRHNA and SNTAGT. CDR3 length equals 14 residues. The PCR contained 60 Vbeta and 13 Jbeta primers. Clones were read by immunoSEQ multiplex PCR, and TCRdb kept only the in-frame ones, dropping some. The sample's table shows around 74,000 clones. Material: PBMCs. This sequence joins TRBV6-4 and TRBJ1-1, with no clear D. This TCR was recovered from a man under 40 in good health and CMV-seronegative. In DNA form, the CDR3 reads TGTGCCAGCAGTGACTCTAGTGACGGGACTGAAGCTTTCTTT. Protein product: CASSDSSDGTEAFF.